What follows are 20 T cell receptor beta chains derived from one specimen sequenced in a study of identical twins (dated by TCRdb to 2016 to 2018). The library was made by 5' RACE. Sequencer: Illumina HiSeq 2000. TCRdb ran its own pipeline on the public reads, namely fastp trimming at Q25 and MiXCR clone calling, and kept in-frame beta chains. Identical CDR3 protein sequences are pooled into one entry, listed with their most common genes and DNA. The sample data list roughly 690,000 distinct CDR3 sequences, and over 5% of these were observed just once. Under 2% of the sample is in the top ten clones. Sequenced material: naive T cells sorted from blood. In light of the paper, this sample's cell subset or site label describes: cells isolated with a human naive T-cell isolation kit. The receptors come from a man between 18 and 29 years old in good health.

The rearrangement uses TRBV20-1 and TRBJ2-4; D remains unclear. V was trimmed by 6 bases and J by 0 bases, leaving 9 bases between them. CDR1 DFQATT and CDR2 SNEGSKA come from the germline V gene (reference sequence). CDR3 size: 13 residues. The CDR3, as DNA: TGCAGTGCCTTATTGATAGCCAAAAACATTCAGTACTTC. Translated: CSALLIAKNIQYF.

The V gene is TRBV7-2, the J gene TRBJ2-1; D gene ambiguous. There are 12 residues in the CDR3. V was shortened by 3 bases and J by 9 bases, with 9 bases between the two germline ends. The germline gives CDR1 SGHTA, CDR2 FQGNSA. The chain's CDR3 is CASSFSDTEQFF. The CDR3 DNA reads TGTGCCAGCAGCTTTTCTGATACTGAGCAGTTCTTC.

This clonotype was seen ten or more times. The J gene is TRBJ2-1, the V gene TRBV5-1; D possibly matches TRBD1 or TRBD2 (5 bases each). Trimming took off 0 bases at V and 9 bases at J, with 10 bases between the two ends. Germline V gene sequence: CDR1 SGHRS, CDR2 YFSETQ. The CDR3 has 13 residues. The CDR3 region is CASSLVRDGEQFF. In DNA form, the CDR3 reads TGCGCCAGCAGCTTGGTTAGGGACGGTGAGCAGTTCTTC.

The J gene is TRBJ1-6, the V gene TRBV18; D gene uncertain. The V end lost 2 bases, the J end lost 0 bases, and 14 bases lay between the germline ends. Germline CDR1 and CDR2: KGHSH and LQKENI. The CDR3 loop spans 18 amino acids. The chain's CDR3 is CASSPRRSASSYNSPLHF. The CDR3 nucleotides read TGTGCCAGCTCACCAAGAAGGTCAGCGAGCTCCTATAATTCACCCCTCCACTTT.

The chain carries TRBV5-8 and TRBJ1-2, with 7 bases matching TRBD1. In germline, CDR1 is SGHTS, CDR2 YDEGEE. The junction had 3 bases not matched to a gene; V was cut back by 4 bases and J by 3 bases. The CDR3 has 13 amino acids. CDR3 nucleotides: TGTGCCAGCAGCGGGACAGAACACTATGGCTACACCTTC. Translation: CASSGTEHYGYTF.

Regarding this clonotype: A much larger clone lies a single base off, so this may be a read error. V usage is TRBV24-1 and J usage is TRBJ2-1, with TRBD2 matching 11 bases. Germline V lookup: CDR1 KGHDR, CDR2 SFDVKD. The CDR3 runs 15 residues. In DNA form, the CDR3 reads TGTGCCATCAGTGATAGACTAGCGGGATACAATGAGCAGTTCTTC. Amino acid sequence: CAISDRLAGYNEQFF.

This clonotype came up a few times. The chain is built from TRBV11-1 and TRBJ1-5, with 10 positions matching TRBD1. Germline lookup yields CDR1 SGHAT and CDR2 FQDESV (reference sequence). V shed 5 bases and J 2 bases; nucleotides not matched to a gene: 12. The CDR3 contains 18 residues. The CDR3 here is CASSPNPTGTGGNQPQHF. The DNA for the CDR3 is TGTGCCAGCAGCCCCAACCCGACGGGGACAGGGGGCAATCAGCCCCAGCATTTT.

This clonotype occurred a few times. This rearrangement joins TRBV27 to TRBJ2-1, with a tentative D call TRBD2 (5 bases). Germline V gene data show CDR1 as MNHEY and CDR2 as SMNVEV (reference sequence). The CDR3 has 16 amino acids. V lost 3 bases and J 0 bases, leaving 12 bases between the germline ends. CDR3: CASSFRLTSSYNEQFF. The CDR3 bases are TGTGCCAGCAGTTTTCGACTAACGAGCTCCTACAATGAGCAGTTCTTC.

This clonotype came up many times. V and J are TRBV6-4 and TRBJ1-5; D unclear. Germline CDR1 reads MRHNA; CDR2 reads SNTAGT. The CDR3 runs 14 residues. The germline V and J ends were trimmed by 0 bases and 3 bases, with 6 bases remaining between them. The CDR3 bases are TGTGCCAGCAGTGACTCGAAATACAATCAGCCCCAGCATTTT. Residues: CASSDSKYNQPQHF.

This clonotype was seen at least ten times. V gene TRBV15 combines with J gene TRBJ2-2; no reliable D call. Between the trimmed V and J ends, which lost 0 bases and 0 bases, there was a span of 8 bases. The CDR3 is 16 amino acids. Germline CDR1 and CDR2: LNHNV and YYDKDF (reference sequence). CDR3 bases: TGTGCCACCAGCAGAGATGAGCGAGCGAACACCGGGGAGCTGTTTTTT. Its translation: CATSRDERANTGELFF. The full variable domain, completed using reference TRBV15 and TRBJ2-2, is DAMVIQNPRYQVTQFGKPVTLSCSQTLNHNVMYWYQQKSSQAPKLLFHYYDKDFNNEADTPDNFQSRRPNTSFCFLDIRSPGLGDTAMYLCATSRDERANTGELFFGEGSRLTVL.

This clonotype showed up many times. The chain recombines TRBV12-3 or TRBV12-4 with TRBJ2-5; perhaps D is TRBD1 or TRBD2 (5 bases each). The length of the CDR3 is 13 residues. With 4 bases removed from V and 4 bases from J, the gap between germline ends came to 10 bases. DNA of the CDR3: TGTGCCAGCAGTTATAAGGGACGAGAGACCCAGTACTTC. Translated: CASSYKGRETQYF.

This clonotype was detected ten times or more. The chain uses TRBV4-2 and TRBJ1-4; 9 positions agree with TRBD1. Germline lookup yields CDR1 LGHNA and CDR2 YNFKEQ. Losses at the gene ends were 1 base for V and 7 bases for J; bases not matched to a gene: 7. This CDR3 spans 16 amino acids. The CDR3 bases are TGTGCCAGCAGCCAAGGGAACAGGGGGCAAGGTGAAAAACTGTTTTTT. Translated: CASSQGNRGQGEKLFF.

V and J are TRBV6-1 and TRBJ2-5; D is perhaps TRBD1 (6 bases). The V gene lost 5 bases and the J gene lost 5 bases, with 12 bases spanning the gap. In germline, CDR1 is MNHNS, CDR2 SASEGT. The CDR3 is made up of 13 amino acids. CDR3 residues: CASSHQGSETQYF. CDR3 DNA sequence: TGTGCCAGCAGTCATCAGGGGTCCGAGACCCAGTACTTC.

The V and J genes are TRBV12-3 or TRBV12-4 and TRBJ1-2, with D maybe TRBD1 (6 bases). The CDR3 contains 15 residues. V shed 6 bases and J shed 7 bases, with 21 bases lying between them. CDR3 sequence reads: CASSFTLTGARGYTF. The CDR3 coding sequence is TGTGCCAGCAGCTTCACCCTAACGGGGGCGCGTGGCTACACCTTC.

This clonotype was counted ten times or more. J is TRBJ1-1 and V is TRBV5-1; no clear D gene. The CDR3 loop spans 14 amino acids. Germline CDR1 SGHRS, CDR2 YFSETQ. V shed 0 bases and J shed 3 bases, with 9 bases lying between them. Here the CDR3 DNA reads TGCGCCAGCAGCTTGGAGGTCAGATACACTGAAGCTTTCTTT. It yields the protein CASSLEVRYTEAFF.

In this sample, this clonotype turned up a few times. In DNA, the CDR3 is TGTGCCAGCAGTGTCGGGATAAATAATTCACCCCTCCACTTT. Translated, it gives CASSVGINNSPLHF. This chain connects TRBV2 to TRBJ1-6, with D hard to call. This CDR3 contains 14 residues. V gave up 4 bases and J gave up 5 bases, with 9 bases separating them. The germline V gene encodes CDR1 SNHLY and CDR2 FYNNEI.

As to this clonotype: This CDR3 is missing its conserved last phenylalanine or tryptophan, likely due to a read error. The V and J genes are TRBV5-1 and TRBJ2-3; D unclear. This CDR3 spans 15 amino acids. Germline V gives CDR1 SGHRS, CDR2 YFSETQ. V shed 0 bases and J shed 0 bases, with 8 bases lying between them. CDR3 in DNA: TGCGCCAGCAGCTTGGCTGCGGCTAGCACAGATACGCAGTATATA. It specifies CASSLAAASTDTQYI.

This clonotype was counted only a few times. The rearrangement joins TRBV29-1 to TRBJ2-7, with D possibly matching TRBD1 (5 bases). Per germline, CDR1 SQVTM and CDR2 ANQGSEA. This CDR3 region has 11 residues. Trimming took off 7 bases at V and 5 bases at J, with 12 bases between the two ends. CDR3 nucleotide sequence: TGCAGCGCCTCGGGCAGGGACGAGCAGTACTTC. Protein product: CSASGRDEQYF.

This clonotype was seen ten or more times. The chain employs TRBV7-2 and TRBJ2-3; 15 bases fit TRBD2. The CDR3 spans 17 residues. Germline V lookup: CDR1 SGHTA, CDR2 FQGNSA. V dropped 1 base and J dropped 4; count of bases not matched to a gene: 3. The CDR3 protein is CASSLGTSGRGADTQYF. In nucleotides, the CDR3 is TGTGCCAGCAGCTTAGGGACTAGCGGGAGGGGGGCAGATACGCAGTATTTT.

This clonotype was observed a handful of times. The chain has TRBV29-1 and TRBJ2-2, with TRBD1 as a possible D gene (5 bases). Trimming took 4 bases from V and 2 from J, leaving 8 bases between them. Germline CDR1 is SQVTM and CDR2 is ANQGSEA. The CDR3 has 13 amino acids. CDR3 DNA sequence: TGCAGCGTTGGACAGATAAACACCGGGGAGCTGTTTTTT. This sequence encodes CSVGQINTGELFF.